This entry lists 11 T cell receptor beta chains sequenced from one sample in a study of shared clonotypes between healthy human individuals. Sequenced by immunoSEQ multiplex PCR; TCRdb stores in-frame clones only, minus some. The sample records more than 2 million clones, 95% being singletons. The specimen was naive CD4+ T cells sorted from blood. Described subset: CD45RA+ positively selected. The receptors originated from a man aged 18 to 29 in good health.

V is TRBV4-1 and J is TRBJ2-4, with TRBD1 as a possible D gene (6 bases). V lost 6 bases, J lost 0 bases, and 15 bases lay in between. Germline CDR1 and CDR2: MGHRA and YSYEKL. CDR3 size: 16 residues. The CDR3 region is CASSGGRPLAKNIQYF. The CDR3 nucleotides read TGCGCCAGCAGTGGGGGCAGGCCACTAGCCAAAAACATTCAGTACTTC.

This chain connects TRBV11-2 to TRBJ1-5; D is unclear. This CDR3 has 14 residues. Germline CDR1 reads SGHAT; CDR2 reads FQNNGV. Trimming cost V 0 bases and J 6 bases, with 9 bases left between them. Written as DNA, the CDR3 is TGTGCCAGCAGCTTAGAGCGAGGGATTCAGCCCCAGCATTTT. Its translation is CASSLERGIQPQHF.

V usage is TRBV6-6 and J usage is TRBJ2-7; maybe TRBD1 (5 bases). V was cut by 4 bases and J by 3 bases, with 13 bases left in between. The CDR3 is made up of 14 amino acids. The germline V gene has CDR1 MNHNY and CDR2 SVGAGI (reference sequence). CDR3 in DNA: TGTGCCAGCAGTTTCAGACAGCGAAGCTACGAGCAGTACTTC. Protein: CASSFRQRSYEQYF.

V gene TRBV6-5 combines with J gene TRBJ1-6; 7 positions match TRBD1. The ends lost 6 bases at V and 4 bases at J; junction bases unmatched: 3. This CDR3 spans 14 amino acids. In germline, CDR1 is MNHEY, CDR2 SVGAGI. CDR3 DNA sequence: TGTGCCAGCAGAACAGGGGAGTATAATTCACCCCTCCACTTT. This sequence encodes CASRTGEYNSPLHF.

CDR3 protein: CASSSPLPGSGYTF. The CDR3 bases are TGTGCCAGCAGTTCGCCCCTACCAGGGTCGGGCTACACCTTC. J is TRBJ1-2 and V is TRBV28; D possibly corresponds to TRBD1 (5 bases). The ends were cut back, 4 bases at V and 8 bases at J, with 17 bases in the middle. The CDR3 is made up of 14 amino acids. Per the germline V gene, CDR1 is MDHEN and CDR2 is SYDVKM.

About this clone: Other DNA sequences of this sample code for an identical CDR3. The chain employs TRBV5-1 and TRBJ2-3; D gene ambiguous. Germline V gene sequence: CDR1 SGHRS, CDR2 YFSETQ. Deletions cut 0 bases from V and 2 bases from J, with 7 bases between. The CDR3 is 14 residues long. CDR3 in DNA: TGCGCCAGCAGCTTGGCAACCCCCACAGATACGCAGTATTTT. This encodes CASSLATPTDTQYF.

Remarks on this clone: The identical CDR3 is also encoded by other nucleotide sequences in the sample. This chain uses TRBV2 with TRBJ1-2, with unresolved D. The CDR3 covers 11 residues. V lost 8 bases and J lost 3, with 7 bases in between. Germline CDR1 is SNHLY and CDR2 is FYNNEI. DNA of the CDR3: TGTGCCAGCCGTCGGGACTATGGCTACACCTTC. This translates into CASRRDYGYTF.

The gene calls are TRBV5-1 and TRBJ2-1; D might be TRBD1 (5 bases). Trimming took 4 bases from V and 1 from J, leaving 12 bases between them. This CDR3 has 15 amino acids. The germline CDR1 and CDR2 sequences are SGHRS and YFSETQ. The CDR3 loop reads CASSGDSFSYNEQFF. The CDR3 bases are TGCGCCAGCAGCGGCGACAGTTTTTCCTACAATGAGCAGTTCTTC.

The chain recombines TRBV28 with TRBJ1-2; 8 bases align to TRBD1. V was pared by 10 bases and J by 5 bases, with 18 bases of the junction left unmatched. The CDR3 consists of 16 residues. Germline V CDR1 and CDR2: MDHEN, SYDVKM. The DNA for the CDR3 is TGTGCCACCCCGGCAGGGGGCACTCCCAAGTCATATGGCTACACCTTC. It codes for CATPAGGTPKSYGYTF.

This rearrangement joins TRBV5-1 to TRBJ1-5; D unclear. The CDR3 is 16 amino acids. The ends were cut back, 0 bases at V and 0 bases at J, with 10 bases in the middle. Germline-derived CDR1 and CDR2 are SGHRS and YFSETQ. CDR3 nucleotides: TGCGCCAGCAGCTTGGGCTCGCCGTATAGCAATCAGCCCCAGCATTTT. Translating it yields CASSLGSPYSNQPQHF.

The rearrangement links TRBV9 to TRBJ2-7; D uncertain. Looked up from germline, CDR1 is SGDLS and CDR2 is YYNGEE. This CDR3 is 13 amino acids long. Trimming cost V 1 base and J 6 bases, with 11 bases left between them. As DNA, the CDR3 is TGTGCCAGCAGCGTACGCTGGGGAAGCGAGCAGTACTTC. It is translated as CASSVRWGSEQYF.